These 21 T cell receptor beta chains share one sample of origin, sequenced in a study of CD8 T cells in Susac syndrome. About 0.5 to 1 ug RNA was reverse transcribed with random hexamers. TCRdb analysed the immunoSEQ multiplex PCR reads with MiXCR anew, one entry per CDR3 protein. This table holds 150,000 to 200,000 distinct CDR3 sequences, approximately 94% found once. The specimen was CD4+ T cells from PBMCs. All receptors come from a human donor in good health.

The chain combines TRBV7-6 with TRBJ2-7, with D possibly matching TRBD1 (6 bases). There are 14 residues in the CDR3. The V and J ends lost 5 bases and 1 base respectively, with 12 bases between them. Germline loops: CDR1 SGHVS, CDR2 FNYEAQ. The CDR3 nucleotides read TGTGCCAGCAGCCCCTCCGGACAGTCCTACGAGCAGTACGTC. Protein sequence: CASSPSGQSYEQYV.

The chain is built from TRBV12-3 or TRBV12-4 and TRBJ2-1; D is possibly TRBD1 or TRBD2 (7 bases each). This CDR3 spans 17 amino acids. The V end lost 4 bases, the J end lost 7 bases, and 23 bases lay between the germline ends. CDR3 in amino acids: CASSSRGGRAVGNEQFF. DNA for the CDR3: TGTGCCAGCAGTTCCAGGGGGGGCAGGGCCGTGGGGAATGAGCAGTTCTTC.

The rearrangement joins TRBV5-1 to TRBJ1-1; TRBD1 agrees at 8 bases. CDR3 length: 17 amino acids. The germline CDR1 and CDR2 sequences are SGHRS and YFSETQ. V trimming: 4 bases; J trimming: 3 bases; junction bases outside the gene matches: 14. CDR3 bases: TGCGCCAGCAGCCCTCAACTTGGACAGGGTTGGTACACTGAAGCTTTCTTT. This encodes CASSPQLGQGWYTEAFF. Full variable domain (remainder filled in from reference TRBV5-1 and TRBJ1-1): KAGVTQTPRYLIKTRGQQVTLSCSPISGHRSVSWYQQTPGQGLQFLFEYFSETQRNKGNFPGRFSGRQFSNSRSEMNVSTLELGDSALYLCASSPQLGQGWYTEAFFGQGTRLTVV.

This sequence joins TRBV9 and TRBJ1-1; tentatively, D is TRBD1 (5 bases). CDR1 and CDR2 (germline): SGDLS, YYNGEE. This CDR3 has 13 residues. V lost 3 bases and J 6 bases, leaving 12 bases between the germline ends. The CDR3 DNA reads as TGTGCCAGCAGCGCCGTCGGGGCCTCTGAAGCTTTCTTT. Translation: CASSAVGASEAFF.

The chain has TRBV20-1 and TRBJ2-1; the D is unclear. Germline V CDR1 and CDR2: DFQATT, SNEGSKA (reference sequence). The CDR3 has 12 amino acids. Trimming took off 3 bases at V and 9 bases at J, with 12 bases between the two ends. In DNA, the CDR3 is TGCAGTGCTAGGTCTGACCAGGTTGAGCAGTTCTTC. Residues: CSARSDQVEQFF.

The rearrangement links TRBV6-6 to TRBJ2-3; D not certain. The CDR3 consists of 14 residues. Deletions cut 4 bases from V and 4 bases from J, with 12 bases between. Germline assignment: CDR1 MNHNY and CDR2 SVGAGI (reference sequence). CDR3 loop: CASSSPAFPDTQYF. The CDR3 DNA is TGTGCCAGCAGTTCCCCCGCGTTCCCAGATACGCAGTATTTT.

The rearrangement uses TRBV7-2 and TRBJ2-3; D remains unclear. The germline V and J ends were trimmed by 5 bases and 14 bases, with 17 bases remaining between them. This CDR3 contains 12 residues. CDR1 and CDR2 (germline): SGHTA, FQGNSA. As DNA, the CDR3 is TGTGCCAGCAGCCCCACCACGCCCGCCGCGTATTTT. It yields the protein CASSPTTPAAYF. Together with reference TRBV7-2 and TRBJ2-3, the CDR3 gives the full variable domain: GAGVSQSPSNKVTEKGKDVELRCDPISGHTALYWYRQSLGQGLEFLIYFQGNSAPDKSGLPSDRFSAERTGGSVSTLTIQRTQQEDSAVYLCASSPTTPAAYFGPGTRLTVL.

The chain couples TRBV28 to TRBJ2-5; tentative D call: TRBD2 (5 bases). Germline V lookup: CDR1 MDHEN, CDR2 SYDVKM. The V gene lost 7 bases and the J gene lost 5 bases, with 14 bases spanning the gap. There are 13 residues in the CDR3. The CDR3 region has the DNA TGTGCCAGCATCAGAGGGCTGGGGGAGACCCAGTACTTC. Its translation: CASIRGLGETQYF.

The J gene is TRBJ1-1, the V gene TRBV5-4, with 7 positions matching TRBD1. Per the germline V gene, CDR1 is SGHNT and CDR2 is YYREEE (reference sequence). This CDR3 has 18 amino acids. V lost 6 bases, J lost 0 bases, and 17 bases stayed unmatched. CDR3 in DNA: TGTGCCAGCATCCCGGCAGGGGGGGGGACTAACATGAACACTGAAGCTTTCTTT. This codes for CASIPAGGGTNMNTEAFF.

The chain recombines TRBV3-1 with TRBJ1-1; D is undetermined. V lost 2 bases and J lost 6, with 4 bases in between. The CDR3 covers 11 residues. Germline V CDR1 and CDR2: LGHDT, YNNKEL (reference sequence). CDR3 protein: CASSQRAEAFF. Written as DNA, the CDR3 is TGTGCCAGCAGCCAACGAGCTGAAGCTTTCTTT. Variable domain in full (rest from reference TRBV3-1 and TRBJ1-1): DTAVSQTPKYLVTQMGNDKSIKCEQNLGHDTMYWYKQDSKKFLKIMFSYNNKELIINETVPNRFSPKSPDKAHLNLHINSLELGDSAVYFCASSQRAEAFFGQGTRLTVV.

V gene TRBV7-9 combines with J gene TRBJ2-5, with 12 bases fitting TRBD2. The germline V gene has CDR1 SEHNR and CDR2 FQNEAQ (reference sequence). The V segment lost 5 bases and the J segment 4 bases; nucleotides outside the gene matches: 8. The CDR3 contains 16 residues. In nucleotides, the CDR3 is TGTGCCAGCAGCGCGCTAGCGGGGGGGCTCCGAGAGACCCAGTACTTC. This translates into CASSALAGGLRETQYF.

The chain carries TRBV29-1 and TRBJ2-1, with 8 positions matching TRBD2. Germline loops: CDR1 SQVTM, CDR2 ANQGSEA. After removal of 3 bases from V and 3 bases from J, the junction contained 4 bases not matched to a gene. The CDR3 extends over 14 amino acids. The CDR3: CSVDGGGYYNEQFF. In DNA, the CDR3 is TGCAGCGTTGATGGCGGGGGGTACTACAATGAGCAGTTCTTC.

The genes are TRBV5-1 and TRBJ1-6; TRBD1 agrees at 8 bases. This CDR3 has 18 residues. The V gene's germline CDR1 is SGHRS and CDR2 YFSETQ. V dropped 4 bases and J dropped 8; count of bases not matched to a gene: 17. The CDR3 DNA sequence: TGCGCCAGCAGCCCGGGATGGGGAGCAGGGGGCGCTTATTCACCCCTCCACTTT. This encodes CASSPGWGAGGAYSPLHF.

The CDR3 DNA follows: TGCGCCAGCAGCGGCTACAGTCAAGAGACCCAGTACTTC. It is translated as CASSGYSQETQYF. This chain links TRBV5-1 with TRBJ2-5; no reliable D call. The CDR3 runs to 13 residues. Germline values: CDR1 SGHRS, CDR2 YFSETQ. V shed 4 bases and J shed 2 bases, with 9 bases lying between them.

V usage is TRBV29-1 and J usage is TRBJ2-2, with a possible D match to TRBD1 (6 bases). The germline V and J ends were trimmed by 6 bases and 0 bases, with 11 bases remaining between them. The CDR3 length is 14 residues. Germline loops: CDR1 SQVTM, CDR2 ANQGSEA. CDR3 in DNA: TGCAGCGTAGGACAGAATTCGAACACCGGGGAGCTGTTTTTT. It codes for CSVGQNSNTGELFF.

The chain uses TRBV4-2 and TRBJ1-1; 8 bases map to TRBD1. Per the germline V gene, CDR1 is LGHNA and CDR2 is YNFKEQ. V was clipped by 0 bases and J by 7 bases; unmatched bases: 4. The CDR3 contains 14 residues. Here the CDR3 DNA reads TGTGCCAGCAGCCAAGAAAGCAGGGGGCGTGAAGCTTTCTTT. It specifies CASSQESRGREAFF.

The V and J genes are TRBV29-1 and TRBJ2-1; TRBD1 agrees at 7 bases. This CDR3 is built from 10 residues. Germline lookup yields CDR1 SQVTM and CDR2 ANQGSEA. With 6 bases clipped from V and 10 bases from J, the junction kept 3 bases outside the gene matches. The CDR3 nucleotides are TGCAGCGTCGGACAGGAGGAGCAGTTCTTC. It specifies CSVGQEEQFF.

This chain links TRBV18 with TRBJ1-1; maybe TRBD1 (5 bases). CDR3 length: 13 residues. The germline gives CDR1 KGHSH, CDR2 LQKENI. V was shortened by 2 bases and J by 11 bases, with 15 bases between the two germline ends. CDR3 sequence: CASSPGHPKEAFF. The DNA for the CDR3 is TGTGCCAGCTCACCAGGACACCCAAAAGAGGCTTTCTTT.

This clonotype was recorded once. V gene TRBV7-2 combines with J gene TRBJ1-5; unclear D gene. CDR3 length: 14 amino acids. The V gene's germline CDR1 is SGHTA and CDR2 FQGNSA. Trimming took 1 base from V and 6 from J, leaving 10 bases between them. The CDR3 nucleotides are TGTGCCAGCAGCTTAGGAAATTTGGGTCAGCCCCAGCATTTT. Its protein is CASSLGNLGQPQHF.

This sequence joins TRBV10-3 and TRBJ1-6; the match to TRBD1 covers 7 bases. CDR3 length equals 14 residues. Per the germline V gene, CDR1 is ENHRY and CDR2 is SYGVKD. V was pared by 6 bases and J by 7 bases, with 6 bases of the junction left unmatched. CDR3 protein: CAIRGDRGNSPLHF. CDR3 nucleotides: TGTGCCATCAGGGGGGACAGAGGCAATTCACCCCTCCACTTT.

V and J are TRBV12-3 or TRBV12-4 and TRBJ1-5; perhaps TRBD1 as D (5 bases). V lost 1 base to trimming and J lost 1 base, with 11 bases between them. The CDR3 extends over 16 amino acids. The CDR3 is CASSLENRTSNQPQHF. CDR3 nucleotides: TGTGCCAGCAGTTTAGAAAACAGGACAAGCAATCAGCCCCAGCATTTT.